This is a list of T cell receptor beta chains from one sample in a study of preoperative IRX-2 immunotherapy in early breast cancer. Sequencing was performed with immunoSEQ multiplex PCR; in TCRdb, only in-frame clones are kept and a portion is missing. The sample holds roughly 93,000 clones, 86% seen once. The source was tumor tissue, collected after IRX-2 immunotherapy. The receptors derive from a human donor with breast cancer. The CDR3 runs from the conserved cysteine through the conserved F or W. Each record gives: J gene, D gene, V gene, CDR3 protein. The D gene is left open where the match is weak.

j_gene: TRBJ1-2
d_gene: NA
v_gene: TRBV19
CDR3aa: CASFSRTVGYGYTF

j_gene: TRBJ1-2
d_gene: NA
v_gene: TRBV6-8
CDR3aa: CASSADGSNYGYTF

j_gene: TRBJ1-4
d_gene: NA
v_gene: TRBV5-1
CDR3aa: CASSLVSGTPNEKLFF

j_gene: TRBJ1-4
d_gene: NA
v_gene: TRBV5-1
CDR3aa: CASSSSGATNEKLFF

j_gene: TRBJ1-1
d_gene: TRBD1
v_gene: TRBV29-1
CDR3aa: CSVLKLRDRATNTEAFF

j_gene: TRBJ2-7
d_gene: NA
v_gene: TRBV10-2
CDR3aa: CASSESVGNEQYF

j_gene: TRBJ2-1
d_gene: NA
v_gene: TRBV29-1
CDR3aa: CSVEVGGIDEQFF

j_gene: TRBJ1-2
d_gene: NA
v_gene: TRBV7-1
CDR3aa: CASSFEAAFYGYTF

j_gene: TRBJ2-3
d_gene: TRBD2
v_gene: TRBV7-8
CDR3aa: CASSTTSGGALDTQYF

j_gene: TRBJ1-6
d_gene: NA
v_gene: TRBV7-1
CDR3aa: CASSFSAGTFYNSPLHF

j_gene: TRBJ2-7
d_gene: TRBD1
v_gene: TRBV7-7
CDR3aa: CASSAMATGNLEQYF

j_gene: TRBJ2-1
d_gene: NA
v_gene: TRBV5-1
CDR3aa: CASSGPVSGAWNEQFF

j_gene: TRBJ1-2
d_gene: NA
v_gene: TRBV7-6
CDR3aa: CASSPDNRDYGYTF

j_gene: TRBJ2-7
d_gene: TRBD1
v_gene: TRBV6-8
CDR3aa: CASTTGGGTSSYEQYF

j_gene: TRBJ2-2
d_gene: NA
v_gene: TRBV9
CDR3aa: CASRGEITGELFF

j_gene: TRBJ2-5
d_gene: NA
v_gene: TRBV19
CDR3aa: CASSMAAAIAEHKETQYF

j_gene: TRBJ2-3
d_gene: NA
v_gene: TRBV11-3
CDR3aa: CASSLDPTTDTQYF

j_gene: TRBJ2-7
d_gene: NA
v_gene: TRBV29-1
CDR3aa: CSVAIGPYEQYF

j_gene: TRBJ1-4
d_gene: TRBD1
v_gene: TRBV14
CDR3aa: CASSPSGQGIEKLFF

j_gene: TRBJ1-6
d_gene: NA
v_gene: TRBV6-1
CDR3aa: CAISEARQDLHF

j_gene: TRBJ1-2
d_gene: TRBD1
v_gene: TRBV19
CDR3aa: CASSVDRDNYGYTF

j_gene: TRBJ2-3
d_gene: NA
v_gene: TRBV28
CDR3aa: CASSLERRTDTQYF

j_gene: TRBJ1-1
d_gene: TRBD1
v_gene: TRBV6-8
CDR3aa: CASSPRGGGAEAFF

j_gene: TRBJ2-2
d_gene: TRBD2
v_gene: TRBV5-1
CDR3aa: CASSLGSSGFIGELFF

j_gene: TRBJ1-5
d_gene: TRBD1
v_gene: TRBV18
CDR3aa: CASSPQGGDQPQHF

j_gene: TRBJ2-1
d_gene: TRBD2
v_gene: TRBV6-8
CDR3aa: CASSYTSGRDNEQFF

j_gene: TRBJ1-1
d_gene: NA
v_gene: TRBV7-4
CDR3aa: CASSPPTGSTEAFF

j_gene: TRBJ1-6
d_gene: TRBD1
v_gene: TRBV10-3
CDR3aa: CAISEGTVKEPLHF

j_gene: TRBJ2-7
d_gene: TRBD1
v_gene: TRBV5-1
CDR3aa: CASTSLAGGSYEQYF

j_gene: TRBJ2-7
d_gene: NA
v_gene: TRBV19
CDR3aa: CASSISGSHEQYF

j_gene: TRBJ2-2
d_gene: NA
v_gene: TRBV18
CDR3aa: CASSPVSANTGELFF

j_gene: TRBJ2-1
d_gene: NA
v_gene: TRBV5-1
CDR3aa: CASSLAGGAKLANEQFF

j_gene: TRBJ2-3
d_gene: TRBD2
v_gene: TRBV6-4
CDR3aa: CASSRGTSGRDTDTQYF

j_gene: TRBJ2-1
d_gene: TRBD2
v_gene: TRBV5-1
CDR3aa: CASSATSGSNEQFF

j_gene: TRBJ2-2
d_gene: NA
v_gene: TRBV7-1
CDR3aa: CASSPQVANTGELFF

j_gene: TRBJ2-7
d_gene: NA
v_gene: TRBV10-3
CDR3aa: CAISEYQGASYEQYF

j_gene: TRBJ1-2
d_gene: TRBD1
v_gene: TRBV15
CDR3aa: CATSRAGQVEGYTF

j_gene: TRBJ1-1
d_gene: TRBD1
v_gene: TRBV11-3
CDR3aa: CASSLRGQGSTAFF

j_gene: TRBJ1-5
d_gene: TRBD1
v_gene: TRBV7-6
CDR3aa: CASSMRQGASNQPQHF

j_gene: TRBJ2-2
d_gene: TRBD1
v_gene: TRBV29-1
CDR3aa: CSGGRGRNTGELFF

j_gene: TRBJ2-7
d_gene: NA
v_gene: TRBV5-1
CDR3aa: CASSRTFRGQTYEQYF

j_gene: TRBJ1-1
d_gene: NA
v_gene: TRBV10-3
CDR3aa: CASARVQGEAFF

j_gene: TRBJ1-3
d_gene: NA
v_gene: TRBV5-1
CDR3aa: CASSLAIASGNTIYF

j_gene: TRBJ2-7
d_gene: NA
v_gene: TRBV7-6
CDR3aa: CASSLPGPTQYEQYF

j_gene: TRBJ1-2
d_gene: NA
v_gene: TRBV29-1
CDR3aa: CSVKGGSDGYTF

j_gene: TRBJ1-2
d_gene: NA
v_gene: TRBV15
CDR3aa: CATSASPGQNYGYTF

j_gene: TRBJ1-6
d_gene: NA
v_gene: TRBV15
CDR3aa: CATSRDRGVSSYNSPLHF